This T cell receptor beta chain was obtained from a study of PD-1 and CTLA-4 blockade in melanoma. Measured with immunoSEQ multiplex PCR; TCRdb has only the in-frame clones, and not every one. Here the sample spans under 20,000 clones, approximately 70% being singletons. Only one count was recorded for this clone. V was cut by 3 bases and J by 0 bases, with 7 bases left in between. This CDR3 has 14 residues. Germline lookup yields CDR1 MNHEY and CDR2 SMNVEV (reference sequence). This chain connects TRBV27 to TRBJ2-3; D is uncertain. This sequence was found in a human donor with melanoma. Sequenced material: CD8+ T cells from peripheral blood, taken from a patient given anti-PD-1 treatment. CDR3 sequence (DNA): TGTGCCAGCAGTTTTCTGGACAGCACAGATACGCAGTATTTT. It codes for CASSFLDSTDTQYF.